This T cell receptor (beta chain) was recovered during a study of OX40 agonist ivuxolimab in advanced cancers. The overall study: Patients with hepatocellular carcinoma, melanoma, renal cell or head and neck cancer made up the dose-escalation patients.

General study results and limits: Dose levels from 0.1 to 3.0 mg/kg saw CD4+ and CD8+ blood T cells expand clonally by week 6.

A remark on this clone: Its antigen is currently unknown.

The repertoire was sequenced with immunoSEQ multiplex PCR; TCRdb's copy has only in-frame clones and lacks some. This table has around 85,000 clones, roughly 89% appearing once. The CDR3 loop spans 13 amino acids. V lost 6 bases to trimming and J lost 1 base, with 10 bases between them. Germline V CDR1 and CDR2: SNHLY, FYNNEI. The TCR was taken from an adult with an advanced solid tumor such as melanoma, head and neck, liver or kidney cancer. The sequenced sample was CD4+ or CD8+ T cells sorted from blood, obtained in a trial of the OX40 agonist ivuxolimab. The chain combines TRBV2 with TRBJ2-7; D remains unclear. The CDR3 loop is CASSPGPSYEQYF. CDR3 sequence (DNA): TGTGCCAGCAGCCCCGGGCCGTCCTACGAGCAGTACTTC.